This T cell receptor beta chain appears in the sequencing data of a study of human T cells and chemical hapten exposure. The wider study: The patients, most of them female, presented with alopecia areata, totalis or universalis. Mainly, slight library volume differences in the pool made TCR yields vary.

The CDR3 loop spans 16 amino acids. In germline, CDR1 is SQVTM, CDR2 ANQGSEA. With 4 bases clipped from V and 4 bases from J, the junction kept 15 bases outside the gene matches. Sample time point: pre-sensitization, week 0. Documented treatment: therapeutic diphenylcyclopropenone sensitization with weekly scalp DPC. Authors' methods: Counting gave a median of around 89,000 TCRs per sample, with values ranging from about 23,224 to 750,000. TCRdb redid the calling of the RACE reads with MiXCR, one entry per CDR3 protein. The V and J calls shown here were made by TCRdb, not taken from the authors' results. Of tens of thousands of distinct CDR3 sequences in the sample, around 9.5% were seen once.

This chain connects TRBV29-1 to TRBJ2-5; 7 bases fit TRBD1. This material consisted of whole blood, taken in connection with sensitization to the hapten diphenylcyclopropenone (DPC). The TCR sequence derives from a woman aged 35 to 49 with alopecia areata. Some clones in this sample may be carry-over from other donors' samples. The CDR3: CSVVNRGSTVRETQYF. The DNA of the CDR3 is TGCAGCGTTGTGAACAGGGGATCTACGGTGAGAGAGACCCAGTACTTC.